The source of this T cell receptor (beta chain) is a study of blood T cells in healthy people across ages. Whole-study results and caveats: Higher diversity, along with more naive CD4+ cells, distinguished long-lived donors from aged donors.

Together with a sample-barcoded 5' primer, a J-beta primer mix was included in a second PCR lasting roughly 7 to 11 cycles. TCRdb used MiXCR to reprocess the 5' RACE reads, holding one entry per CDR3 protein. This sample yields 790,000 or so distinct CDR3 sequences, of which 35% to 50% are seen a single time; around 18% belongs to the top ten. Notes on this clonotype: Its specificity is not known.

V was shortened by 5 bases and J by 0 bases, with 16 bases between the two germline ends. This CDR3 is 16 amino acids long. Germline-derived CDR1 and CDR2 are LNHNV and YYDKDF (reference sequence). The source material was blood. V is TRBV15 and J is TRBJ2-5; D perhaps matches TRBD1 (6 bases). The origin of this receptor is an elderly man in good health. The chain's CDR3 is CATSLRGQKDQETQYF. The DNA of the CDR3 is TGTGCCACCAGCCTGAGAGGACAGAAAGACCAAGAGACCCAGTACTTC.